The 20 T cell receptor beta chains below all came from one sample that was sequenced in a study of vaccination effects on CD4 cells after COVID-19. Assay used: immunoSEQ multiplex PCR; TCRdb lists only in-frame clones, some missing. Of about 73,000 clones listed, around 67% are singletons. After roughly 10 days in culture, the CD4+ T cells were isolated. Two-dose vaccination with either BNT162b2 or mRNA-1273 was given to the participants. No antigen has been identified for these receptors. The sequencing used CD4+ T cells from PBMCs cultured without peptide, collected after COVID-19 vaccination. The receptors originated from a human donor who received a COVID-19 vaccine.

This clone was picked up one time. The chain carries TRBV15 and TRBJ2-7; 12 nucleotides align to TRBD2. Germline V lookup: CDR1 LNHNV, CDR2 YYDKDF (reference sequence). The CDR3 contains 16 residues. Trimming took 1 base from V and 5 from J; bases not matched to a gene: 6. The CDR3 nucleotides are TGTGCCACCAGCAGAGCGGCTAGCGGGGGGGCCAACGAGCAGTACGTC. Residues: CATSRAASGGANEQYV.

This sequence joins TRBV7-7 and TRBJ2-2, with D perhaps matching TRBD2 (6 bases). The CDR3 extends over 14 amino acids. Germline-derived CDR1 and CDR2 are SSHAT and FNYEAQ (reference sequence). V was pared by 2 bases and J by 6 bases, with 10 bases between. CDR3 amino acids: CASSLRSGAGELFF. CDR3 sequence (DNA): TGTGCCAGCAGCTTAAGGTCGGGGGCCGGGGAGCTGTTTTTT.

This chain links TRBV6-5 with TRBJ1-2, with D possibly matching TRBD1 (6 bases). In germline, CDR1 is MNHEY, CDR2 SVGAGI. The CDR3 totals 15 residues. V lost 10 bases and J lost 4, with 22 bases in between. The CDR3 reads CAIPGQSIFPYGYTF. Written as DNA, the CDR3 is TGTGCCATCCCCGGACAGAGTATATTTCCCTATGGCTACACCTTC.

This sequence joins TRBV6-6 and TRBJ1-5, with D tentatively TRBD1 (5 bases). The CDR3 consists of 15 residues. The germline CDR1 and CDR2 sequences are MNHNY and SVGAGI (reference sequence). V was clipped by 7 bases and J by 7 bases, with 20 bases between them. DNA for the CDR3: TGTGCCAGCAACCAGGGTCTCGCGGGAGGGCAGCCCCAGCATTTT. Translated: CASNQGLAGGQPQHF.

The V and J genes are TRBV6-5 and TRBJ1-1; tentatively, D is TRBD1 (5 bases). CDR3 length equals 13 residues. Trimming took 6 bases from V and 5 from J, leaving 13 bases between them. The germline V gene encodes CDR1 MNHEY and CDR2 SVGAGI. The CDR3 DNA follows: TGTGCCAGCAGGGCGGGGGTCGGGACTGAAGCTTTCTTT. Its protein product is CASRAGVGTEAFF.

The J gene is TRBJ1-1, the V gene TRBV5-1, with 7 bases fitting TRBD1. Germline V gene lookup returns CDR1 SGHRS and CDR2 YFSETQ. The CDR3 is 14 residues long. The junction had 6 bases not matched to a gene; V was cut back by 4 bases and J by 3 bases. The CDR3 sequence: CASSPRTGDTEAFF. The DNA for the CDR3 is TGCGCCAGCAGCCCCCGGACAGGTGACACTGAAGCTTTCTTT.

The V call is TRBV24-1, the J call TRBJ1-2; 7 bases match TRBD1. Trimming took 3 bases from V and 4 from J; bases not matched to a gene: 4. The germline gives CDR1 KGHDR, CDR2 SFDVKD. The length of the CDR3 is 14 residues. In DNA form, the CDR3 reads TGTGCCACCAGTGATCGCGGGACAGTCTATGGCTACACCTTC. It yields the protein CATSDRGTVYGYTF.

The chain joins TRBV6-5 to TRBJ2-5, with D uncertain. Trimming removed 5 bases at V and 5 bases at J, with 15 bases between. This CDR3 has 14 residues. In germline, CDR1 is MNHEY, CDR2 SVGAGI. The CDR3 coding sequence is TGTGCCAGCAGTCGGAACATAGCCCTGGAGACCCAGTACTTC. Translation: CASSRNIALETQYF.

This chain uses TRBV7-2 with TRBJ1-3; no clear D. Trimming removed 5 bases from V and 3 bases from J, with 2 bases in between. Germline CDR1 reads SGHTA; CDR2 reads FQGNSA. The CDR3 contains 11 residues. The CDR3 loop is CASSLGNTIYF. The CDR3 DNA is TGTGCCAGCAGCCTTGGAAACACCATATATTTT.

This rearrangement joins TRBV24-1 to TRBJ2-2, with TRBD1 matching over 9 bases. There are 17 residues in the CDR3. Germline CDR1 KGHDR, CDR2 SFDVKD. V gave up 4 bases and J gave up 1 base; unmatched junction bases: 6. Written as DNA, the CDR3 is TGTGCCACCAGTGAATCTCCGGGACAGGGGAACACCGGGGAGCTGTTTTTT. It specifies CATSESPGQGNTGELFF.

The chain has TRBV5-8 and TRBJ2-7; D is uncertain. Germline V gene data show CDR1 as SGHTS and CDR2 as YDEGEE. The CDR3 consists of 12 residues. Trimming took 4 bases from V and 4 from J, leaving 9 bases between them. The CDR3 coding sequence is TGTGCCAGCAGCAGGCGAACTTACGAGCAGTACGTC. Translating it yields CASSRRTYEQYV.

The rearrangement uses TRBV10-3 and TRBJ2-5, with 15 nucleotides matching TRBD2. The V and J ends lost 8 bases and 5 bases, in that order; junction bases with no gene match: 3. Per germline, CDR1 ENHRY and CDR2 SYGVKD. The CDR3 has 14 residues. The CDR3 nucleotides are TGTGCCATCGGACTAGCGGGGGGGCCGGAGACCCAGTACTTC. It yields the protein CAIGLAGGPETQYF.

The DNA of the CDR3 is TGTGCCAGCAGTTCCCTTGGACGGAGCTCCTCTGGAAACACCATATATTTT. Translation gives CASSSLGRSSSGNTIYF. This sequence joins TRBV27 and TRBJ1-3; D remains unclear. The CDR3 runs 17 residues. The V and J ends lost 4 bases and 0 bases respectively, with 16 bases between them. Per the germline V gene, CDR1 is MNHEY and CDR2 is SMNVEV (reference sequence).

The gene calls are TRBV27 and TRBJ1-4, with D possibly matching TRBD1 (5 bases). Looked up from germline, CDR1 is MNHEY and CDR2 is SMNVEV (reference sequence). This CDR3 is built from 16 residues. V was pared by 6 bases and J by 0 bases, with 14 bases between. In DNA, the CDR3 is TGTGCCAGCAGCCGAACCGACAGAGCAACTAATGAAAAACTGTTTTTT. Its translation: CASSRTDRATNEKLFF.

The table lists this clone with a count of one. This chain uses TRBV6-5 with TRBJ1-1; D unclear. Germline CDR1 and CDR2: MNHEY and SVGAGI. The length of the CDR3 is 15 residues. Trimming took off 3 bases at V and 3 bases at J, with 14 bases between the two ends. The CDR3 loop reads CASSYYFKGDTEAFF. As DNA, the CDR3 is TGTGCCAGCAGTTATTACTTTAAAGGAGACACTGAAGCTTTCTTT.

This clone was recorded only once. This chain uses TRBV9 with TRBJ2-3; D possibly corresponds to TRBD1 (6 bases). This CDR3 contains 15 residues. Trimming took 4 bases from V and 5 from J, leaving 17 bases between them. CDR1 and CDR2 from the germline V gene are SGDLS and YYNGEE. The CDR3: CASSPRVGAGDTQYF. The CDR3 DNA is TGTGCCAGCAGCCCTCGGGTGGGGGCGGGAGATACGCAGTATTTT.

The chain couples TRBV7-8 to TRBJ2-2, with 11 nucleotides matching TRBD2. After removal of 2 bases from V and 5 bases from J, the junction contained 4 bases not matched to a gene. Germline CDR1 SGHVS, CDR2 FQNEAQ. The CDR3 contains 16 residues. CDR3 nucleotides: TGTGCCAGCAGCTTAAGGCTAGCGGGGGGAACCGGGGAGCTGTTTTTT. This translates into CASSLRLAGGTGELFF.

This clone was observed once. The rearrangement joins TRBV6-5 to TRBJ2-1; no reliable D call. Trimming removed 4 bases at V and 2 bases at J, with 12 bases between. The CDR3 is 15 residues long. CDR1 and CDR2 (germline): MNHEY, SVGAGI. CDR3 sequence reads: CASSSPTLPYNEQFF. For the CDR3, the DNA is TGTGCCAGCAGTTCCCCGACTTTACCCTACAATGAGCAGTTCTTC.

This chain uses TRBV24-1 with TRBJ2-5, with 15 nucleotides matching TRBD2. J lost 5 bases, V lost 4 bases, and 16 bases had no gene match. This CDR3 is built from 20 residues. CDR1 KGHDR and CDR2 SFDVKD come from the germline V gene. The CDR3 loop is CATSEPGLAGGIPSTETQYF. CDR3 bases: TGTGCCACCAGTGAGCCAGGACTAGCGGGGGGGATTCCTTCAACGGAGACCCAGTACTTC.

J is TRBJ1-1 and V is TRBV6-2 or TRBV6-3; D gene unclear. CDR3 length: 17 amino acids. V was pared by 2 bases and J by 2 bases, with 18 bases between. The germline CDR1 and CDR2 sequences are MNHEY and SVGEGT. The CDR3 region is CASSYPSTARGNTEAFF. The CDR3 nucleotides are TGTGCCAGCAGTTACCCTTCGACGGCCAGAGGAAACACTGAAGCTTTCTTT.